Shown below are 6 T cell receptor beta chains from a single sample sequenced in a study of response to subunit inactivated influenza vaccine. One entry per CDR3 protein, called by TCRdb with MiXCR from the RT-PCR reads. The sample has over 750,000 distinct CDR3 sequences; around 20% are singletons. The sequences come from PBMCs from blood, collected roughly 5 days after vaccination. Receptors were obtained from a man aged 45-60 years who received an inactivated influenza vaccine.

This clonotype was detected only a few times. The chain joins TRBV7-2 to TRBJ2-3; 8 bases agree with TRBD2. Trimming took 6 bases from V and 2 from J; bases not matched to a gene: 13. Germline CDR1 reads SGHTA; CDR2 reads FQGNSA. The CDR3 consists of 17 residues. In DNA, the CDR3 is TGTGCCAGCAGTGAGACGGCGGGGGGCTCATCCACAGATACGCAGTATTTT. Translation: CASSETAGGSSTDTQYF.

This clonotype was found a few times. This rearrangement joins TRBV5-1 to TRBJ2-7; D might be TRBD2 (6 bases). The germline gives CDR1 SGHRS, CDR2 YFSETQ. The V end was cut by 0 bases, the J end by 5 bases, with 18 bases between. The CDR3 covers 16 residues. CDR3 nucleotides: TGCGCCAGCAGCTTGGCCCGGACTATGGGGGGAGACGAGCAGTACTTC. This translates into CASSLARTMGGDEQYF. Filled out from reference TRBV5-1 and TRBJ2-7, the complete variable domain reads KAGVTQTPRYLIKTRGQQVTLSCSPISGHRSVSWYQQTPGQGLQFLFEYFSETQRNKGNFPGRFSGRQFSNSRSEMNVSTLELGDSALYLCASSLARTMGGDEQYFGPGTRLTVT.

The chain couples TRBV20-1 to TRBJ2-3; 8 bases line up with TRBD2. The germline V gene encodes CDR1 DFQATT and CDR2 SNEGSKA (reference sequence). The length of the CDR3 is 15 residues. After removal of 0 bases from V and 1 base from J, the junction contained 3 bases not matched to a gene. This CDR3 is CSARDMRGGTDTQYF. CDR3 nucleotides: TGCAGTGCTAGAGATATGCGGGGGGGCACAGATACGCAGTATTTT.

The sample holds a few counts of this clonotype. J is TRBJ2-7 and V is TRBV5-1; D possibly corresponds to TRBD2 (6 bases). Trimming took 0 bases from V and 7 from J, leaving 17 bases between them. Germline V gives CDR1 SGHRS, CDR2 YFSETQ. This CDR3 has 15 amino acids. This CDR3 is CASSLAGGSYEEQYF. CDR3 nucleotide sequence: TGCGCCAGCAGCTTGGCCGGAGGGAGTTACGAGGAGCAGTACTTC.

This clonotype was seen a few times. CDR3 sequence (DNA): TGCGCCAGCAGCCGTCGGGAGGCGGGAGCTGGGAACAATGAGCAGTTCTTC. It translates to CASSRREAGAGNNEQFF. This chain links TRBV4-3 with TRBJ2-1, with 7 bases fitting TRBD2. The length of the CDR3 is 17 residues. CDR1 and CDR2 (germline): LGHNA, YSLEER. Trimming took 4 bases from V and 5 from J; bases not matched to a gene: 14.

Regarding this clonotype: This may stem from a read error, because a much larger clone lies one nucleotide away. The J gene is TRBJ2-5, the V gene TRBV7-9; the D gene is possibly TRBD1 (5 bases). CDR3 length: 12 residues. Germline CDR1 is SEHNR and CDR2 is FQNEAQ (reference sequence). CDR3 bases: TGTGCCAGCACCTGGGGCCAAGGGACCCAGTACTTC. Protein product: CASTWGQGTQYF.